This TCR beta chain was documented in a study of CD8 T cells in ankylosing spondylitis (dated by TCRdb to 2015 to 2018). Notes on the research overall: The study profiled T cell receptor beta repertoires in healthy donors and ankylosing spondylitis patients to find disease-linked TCR variants. Peripheral blood was sampled, and synovial fluid was additionally collected from ankylosing spondylitis patients. The full study cohort comprised about 24 ankylosing spondylitis patients and roughly 110 healthy donors. What the study reported, not specific to this receptor: Some motif variants were previously reported in synovial fluid and blood of reactive arthritis patients, suggesting common disease-initiation mechanisms. A TCR beta motif of eight highly homologous amino acid variants appeared characteristic of blood from ankylosing spondylitis patients. A CD8+ phenotype was shown by the disease-linked clones, which were found at relatively low frequencies in peripheral blood. According to the report, matched synovial fluid samples from ankylosing spondylitis patients were significantly enriched for the disease-linked clones.

The germline V gene encodes CDR1 KGHDR and CDR2 SFDVKD. The V and J ends are trimmed by 10 bases and 7 bases, leaving 22 bases between them. The CDR3 numbers 15 residues from cysteine through phenylalanine. Here the CDR3 DNA is all that survives: 45 bases in frame from base 1. A word on this clonotype: What this receptor recognizes is not known. Base qualities are missing; no much larger clone stands one base away.

The instrument was an Illumina HiSeq 2500. Quantitative 5'-RACE with molecular barcodes was used to prepare TCR beta libraries. Regarding the original processing steps: A new computational method, built on a probabilistic model of VDJ rearrangement, was used to identify disease-linked TCR variants. TCRdb reran the public reads through fastp at Q25 and MiXCR, keeping productive beta chains. Each CDR3 protein gets just one entry, which takes the most common genes and DNA from the rows behind it. The V and J calls come from TCRdb's annotation, not from the publication. The sample table shows about 540,000 distinct CDR3 sequences, and roughly 13% are seen once. The ten largest make up about 6.8% of the sample.

The V gene is TRBV24-1 and the J gene is TRBJ2-1; the D gene is not confidently resolved. This TCR came from a male donor with ankylosing spondylitis. Sample: blood, either unsorted or a sorted T cell fraction (not recorded which). In nucleotides, the sequence is TGTGCCACTCGCCCGACTGGCCGGAGCAAGAATGAGCAGTTCTTC. Translation gives CATRPTGRSKNEQFF.